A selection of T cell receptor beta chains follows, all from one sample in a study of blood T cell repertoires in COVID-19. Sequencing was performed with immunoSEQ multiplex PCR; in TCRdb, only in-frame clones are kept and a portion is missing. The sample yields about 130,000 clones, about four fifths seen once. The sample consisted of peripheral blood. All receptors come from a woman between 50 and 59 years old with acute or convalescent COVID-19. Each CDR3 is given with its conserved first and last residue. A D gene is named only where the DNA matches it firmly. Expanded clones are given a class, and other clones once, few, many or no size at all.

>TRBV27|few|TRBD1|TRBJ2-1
TGTGCCAGCAGTTTGGTCTTCGGACAGGAAAGTAATCAATATGAGCAGTTCTTC
CASSLVFGQESNQYEQFF
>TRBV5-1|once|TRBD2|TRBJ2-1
TGCGCCAGCAGCTCAACAGGACTAGCGGGGAACAATGAGCAGTTCTTC
CASSSTGLAGNNEQFF
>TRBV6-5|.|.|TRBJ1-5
TGTGCCGGCACAGGGTTCGATCAGCCCCAGCATTTT
CAGTGFDQPQHF
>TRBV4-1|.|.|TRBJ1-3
TGCGCCAGCAGCCCGAGCCCCCGCAGAGGGATGGGAAACACCATATATTTT
CASSPSPRRGMGNTIYF
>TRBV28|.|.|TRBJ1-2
TGTGCCAGCAGTTCACAGGTTTCTAACTATGGCTACACCTTC
CASSSQVSNYGYTF
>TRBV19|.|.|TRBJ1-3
TGTGCCAGTAGTATGTGGGGCCCTGGAAACACCATATATTTT
CASSMWGPGNTIYF
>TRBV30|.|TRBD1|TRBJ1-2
TGTGCCTGGTCCCCAGGGGGATATGGCTACACCTTC
CAWSPGGYGYTF
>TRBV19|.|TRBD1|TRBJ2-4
TGTGCCAGTAGTATCACTGGACAGGGTTTATCGCCCGAAAACATTCAGTACTTC
CASSITGQGLSPENIQYF
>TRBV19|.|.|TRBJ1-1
TGTGCCAGTAGTATAATAACAGGGACTGAAGCTTTCTTT
CASSIITGTEAFF
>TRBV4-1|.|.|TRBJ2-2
TGCGCCAGCAGCCAAGACGTCCCCCGGGTCACCGGGGAGCTGTTTTTT
CASSQDVPRVTGELFF
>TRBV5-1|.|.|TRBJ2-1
TGCGCCAGCAGCTTGAAGTTGAGCGGGCCCAATGAGCAGTTCTTC
CASSLKLSGPNEQFF
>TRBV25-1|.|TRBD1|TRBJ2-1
TGTGCCAGCCAGGGGACAGGCCCCTACAATGAGCAGTTCTTC
CASQGTGPYNEQFF
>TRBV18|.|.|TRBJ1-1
TGTGCCAGCTCACCAGGAGTTGGTTCAAACACTGAAGCTTTCTTT
CASSPGVGSNTEAFF
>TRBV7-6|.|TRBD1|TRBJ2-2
TGTGCCAGCAGCAAACTACAGGGGACGAACACCGGGGAGCTGTTTTTT
CASSKLQGTNTGELFF
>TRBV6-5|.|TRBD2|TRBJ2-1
TGTGCCAGCAGTTATGAGCGGGGGGCTAACAATGAGCAGTTCTTC
CASSYERGANNEQFF
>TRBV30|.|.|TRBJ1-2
TGTGCCTGGAGTGTACGCCAGAACGATGGCTACACCTTC
CAWSVRQNDGYTF
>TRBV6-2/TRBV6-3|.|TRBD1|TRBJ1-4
TGTGCCAGCAGCGCCCAGGGACAGACCTCTTCAACTAATGAAAAACTGTTTTTT
CASSAQGQTSSTNEKLFF
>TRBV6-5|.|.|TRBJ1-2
TGTGCCACTACAGGGAACTATGGCTACACCTTC
CATTGNYGYTF
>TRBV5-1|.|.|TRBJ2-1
TGCGCCAGCAGCTTGGCAGGGGAGAATGAGCAGTTCTTC
CASSLAGENEQFF
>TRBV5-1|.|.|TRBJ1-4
TGCGCCAGCAGCTCGTCAGGACAGTGGGGTAATGAAAAACTGTTTTTT
CASSSSGQWGNEKLFF
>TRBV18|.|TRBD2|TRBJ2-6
TGTGCCAGCTCCCTAGCGGGGACTTTCTCTGGGGCCAACGTCCTGACTTTC
CASSLAGTFSGANVLTF
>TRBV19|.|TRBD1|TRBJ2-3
TGTGCCAGTAGCGACCAGGGGGCGCCGACAGATACGCAGTATTTT
CASSDQGAPTDTQYF
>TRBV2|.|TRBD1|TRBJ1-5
TGTGCCAGCAGTCCACCGGGACAGGGGTCAAATCAGCCCCAGCATTTT
CASSPPGQGSNQPQHF
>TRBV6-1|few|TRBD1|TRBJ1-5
TGTGCCAGCAGTGAAGGGACAGGGGGCGCTCGGCAGCCCCAGCATTTT
CASSEGTGGARQPQHF
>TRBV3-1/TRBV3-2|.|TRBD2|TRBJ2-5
TGTGCCAGCAGCCAAGGCGGACTAGCGGGGGGTGAGACCCAGTACTTC
CASSQGGLAGGETQYF
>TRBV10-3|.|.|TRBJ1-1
TGTGCCATCAGTGAGTTCCCGGGAACTGAAGCTTTCTTT
CAISEFPGTEAFF
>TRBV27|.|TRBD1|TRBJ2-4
TGTGCCAGCAGTTTCACCGGGACAGGGCCTTTTCTTCAGTACTTC
CASSFTGTGPFLQYF
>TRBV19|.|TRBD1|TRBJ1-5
TGTGCCAGTAGGGAGACAGGGTATAGCAATCAGCCCCAGCATTTT
CASRETGYSNQPQHF
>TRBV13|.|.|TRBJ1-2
TGTGCCAGCAGCTTGGATCGGGACATCATAGCTGGCGGCTACACCTTC
CASSLDRDIIAGGYTF
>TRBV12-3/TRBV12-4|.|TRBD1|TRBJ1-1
TGTGCCAGCAGTCTCCCAGGGGGTAAAGCTTTCTTT
CASSLPGGKAFF
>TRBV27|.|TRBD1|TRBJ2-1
TGTGCCAGCAGTTTATTGGGACAGGGGATTAAATACAATGAGCAGTTCTTC
CASSLLGQGIKYNEQFF
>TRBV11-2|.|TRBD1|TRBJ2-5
TGTGCCAGCAGCTTTTATAGGACAGGGGAAGAGACCCAGTACTTC
CASSFYRTGEETQYF
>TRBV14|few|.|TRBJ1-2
TGTGCCAGCAGCCCCGCGGGCAACTATGGCTACACCTTC
CASSPAGNYGYTF
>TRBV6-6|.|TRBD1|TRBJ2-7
TGTGCCAGCAGTTTACCGGGACAGGGGGCCTACGAGCAGTACTTC
CASSLPGQGAYEQYF
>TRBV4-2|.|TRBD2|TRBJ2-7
TGTGCCAGCAGCTTACTAGCGGGGGGGCCTTACGAGCAGTACTTC
CASSLLAGGPYEQYF
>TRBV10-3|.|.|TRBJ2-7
TGTGCCATCAGTGTAACAGGCCGCTACGAGCAGTACTTC
CAISVTGRYEQYF
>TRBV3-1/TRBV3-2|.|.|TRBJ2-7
TGTGCCAGCAGCCAAGATGTCTGGCGGGGTCTCTACGAGCAGTACTTC
CASSQDVWRGLYEQYF
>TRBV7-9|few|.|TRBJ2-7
TGTGCCAGCAGTTACGAGGACACCCCTCGCGAGCAGTACTTC
CASSYEDTPREQYF
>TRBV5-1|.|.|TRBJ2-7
TGCGCCAGCAGCTTGTCTACCTCCTACGAGCAGTACTTC
CASSLSTSYEQYF
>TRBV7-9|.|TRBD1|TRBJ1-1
TGTGCCAGCAGCCCATTCGCGGGACAGGGCGGCACTGAAGCTTTCTTT
CASSPFAGQGGTEAFF
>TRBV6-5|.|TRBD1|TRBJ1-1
TGTGCCAGCAGCTATCGACAGGGGGGCACTGAAGCTTTCTTT
CASSYRQGGTEAFF
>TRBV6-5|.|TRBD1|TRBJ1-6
TGTGCCAGCAGTTACTCGGACAGGGTTAATTCACCCCTCCACTTT
CASSYSDRVNSPLHF
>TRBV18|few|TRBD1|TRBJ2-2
TGTGCCAGCTCTACACAGGGGGCGCGCACCGGGGAGCTGTTTTTT
CASSTQGARTGELFF
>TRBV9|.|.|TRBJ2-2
TGTGCCAGCAGCGTAGCGGGGGGCGCCGGGGAGCTGTTTTTT
CASSVAGGAGELFF
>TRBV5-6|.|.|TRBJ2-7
TGTGCCAGCAGCCTATGGGCAGTCTACGAGCAGTACTTC
CASSLWAVYEQYF
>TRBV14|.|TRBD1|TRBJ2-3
TGTGCCAGCGTTCGAGGACAGGGGGGATCAGATACGCAGTATTTT
CASVRGQGGSDTQYF
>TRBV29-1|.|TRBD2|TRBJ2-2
TGCAGCGGTTCGGGGGGTGCCGGGGAGCTGTTTTTT
CSGSGGAGELFF
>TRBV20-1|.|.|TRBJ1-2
TGCAGTGCTAGTGGCCAGGGGAAGGGCTACACCTTC
CSASGQGKGYTF
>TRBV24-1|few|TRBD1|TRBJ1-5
TGTGCCACCGCCCCGGGACAGGGGTATCAGCCCCAGCATTTT
CATAPGQGYQPQHF
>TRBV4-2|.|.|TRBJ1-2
TGTGCCAGCAGCCAAGCGTCAGCAGGCTATGGCTACACCTTC
CASSQASAGYGYTF
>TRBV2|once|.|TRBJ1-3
TGTGCCAGCAGTGGAAGTTCTACAGGGCCCGTATTGAGCTCTGGAAACACCATATATTTT
CASSGSSTGPVLSSGNTIYF
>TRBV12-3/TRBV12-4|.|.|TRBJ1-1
TGTGCCAGCGGGACACGGTCTGACACTGAAGCTTTCTTT
CASGTRSDTEAFF
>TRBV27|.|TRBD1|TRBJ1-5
TGTGCCAGTAGAGGGGACGACGGGACAGGGCTGAATCAGCCCCAGCATTTT
CASRGDDGTGLNQPQHF
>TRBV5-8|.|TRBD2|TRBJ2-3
TGTGCCAGCAGCCGTCGGGACTACCCCACAGATACGCAGTATTTT
CASSRRDYPTDTQYF
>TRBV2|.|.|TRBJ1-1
TGTGCCAGCAGTGGTTCAGCGGGGGTGAACACTGAAGCTTTCTTT
CASSGSAGVNTEAFF